A single sample gave rise to the 30 T cell receptor beta chains below, sequenced in a study of blood T cell repertoires in COVID-19. Data came from immunoSEQ multiplex PCR; TCRdb stores just in-frame clones and leaves some out. The sample gives fewer than 200,000 clones, 79% of which show up once; more than 6.5% is in the top ten. The sample consisted of peripheral blood. The receptors here all came from a woman aged 60-70 years with COVID-19, enrolled during active disease.

This chain's CDR3 is CASSSGLAGGYEQYF. As DNA, the CDR3 is TGTGCCAGCAGCTCGGGACTAGCGGGAGGGTACGAGCAGTACTTC. V and J are TRBV7-2 and TRBJ2-7, with 16 nucleotides matching TRBD2. The junction had 1 base not matched to a gene; V was cut back by 4 bases and J by 4 bases. CDR3 size: 15 residues. Germline V gene lookup returns CDR1 SGHTA and CDR2 FQGNSA.

The rearrangement joins TRBV5-6 to TRBJ2-2; no firm D call. This CDR3 has 16 amino acids. The ends were cut back, 4 bases at V and 1 base at J, with 14 bases in the middle. Germline V lookup: CDR1 SGHDT, CDR2 YYEEEE. This chain's CDR3 is CASSPDRGLNTGELFF. The CDR3 DNA sequence: TGTGCCAGCAGCCCTGATCGAGGTTTGAACACCGGGGAGCTGTTTTTT.

This clone was observed at least ten times. The chain uses TRBV2 and TRBJ2-2, with D hard to call. Germline lookup yields CDR1 SNHLY and CDR2 FYNNEI. The CDR3 runs to 16 residues. Trimming removed 0 bases at V and 2 bases at J, with 10 bases between. CDR3 in amino acids: CASSEALQVNTGELFF. In DNA form, the CDR3 reads TGTGCCAGCAGTGAAGCGCTTCAGGTTAACACCGGGGAGCTGTTTTTT.

The chain employs TRBV27 and TRBJ2-3; 7 positions match TRBD2. The trim removed 5 bases at V and 10 bases at J, leaving 6 bases unmatched. CDR1 and CDR2 from the germline V gene are MNHEY and SMNVEV (reference sequence). The CDR3 extends over 12 amino acids. The CDR3 nucleotides read TGTGCCAGCAGTGTTACTAGCGTTGCGCAGTATTTT. Amino acids: CASSVTSVAQYF.

The V call is TRBV7-9, the J call TRBJ1-6; 8 nucleotides line up with TRBD1. The CDR3 covers 16 residues. Looked up from germline, CDR1 is SEHNR and CDR2 is FQNEAQ (reference sequence). J gave up 10 bases and V 2 bases, and 10 bases lay outside the gene matches. CDR3 amino acids: CASSLYGQGRESPLHF. CDR3 nucleotides: TGTGCCAGCAGCTTATACGGACAGGGTAGGGAATCACCCCTCCACTTT.

This clone was detected once. V is TRBV14 and J is TRBJ1-1; 8 bases line up with TRBD1. The CDR3 has 15 residues. Germline CDR1 and CDR2: SGHDN and FVKESK. V lost 4 bases and J lost 1; bases outside the gene matches: 5. In nucleotides, the CDR3 is TGTGCCAGCAGCCCCCTGGACAGGGCGAACACTGAAGCTTTCTTT. Protein: CASSPLDRANTEAFF.

The rearrangement uses TRBV5-4 and TRBJ2-7; 7 bases match TRBD1. Trimming at V came to 9 bases and at J to 3 bases, leaving 12 bases not matched to a gene. The CDR3 is 14 residues long. Germline V CDR1 and CDR2: SGHNT, YYREEE (reference sequence). The CDR3 reads CANARQGYFYEQYV. The CDR3 bases are TGTGCCAATGCTAGACAGGGCTATTTCTACGAGCAGTACGTC.

Note on this clone: Additional DNA sequences in this sample encode the identical CDR3. This rearrangement joins TRBV4-3 to TRBJ2-1; 9 bases map to TRBD2. This CDR3 is built from 16 residues. V gave up 0 bases and J gave up 3 bases; unmatched junction bases: 3. Germline V gene data show CDR1 as LGHNA and CDR2 as YSLEER. Written as DNA, the CDR3 is TGCGCCAGCAGCCAAGAAACTAGCGGGTTCTACAATGAGCAGTTCTTC. Encoded protein: CASSQETSGFYNEQFF.

The rearrangement links TRBV28 to TRBJ2-1; 9 nucleotides align to TRBD2. The germline V gene encodes CDR1 MDHEN and CDR2 SYDVKM. The trim removed 6 bases at V and 5 bases at J, leaving 5 bases unmatched. The CDR3 runs 14 residues. The CDR3 loop reads CASRASGDNNEQFF. CDR3 DNA sequence: TGTGCCAGCAGGGCTAGCGGGGATAACAATGAGCAGTTCTTC. Combining the CDR3 with reference TRBV28 and TRBJ2-1 gives the whole variable domain DVKVTQSSRYLVKRTGEKVFLECVQDMDHENMFWYRQDPGLGLRLIYFSYDVKMKEKGDIPEGYSVSREKKERFSLILESASTNQTSMYLCASRASGDNNEQFFGPGTRLTVL.

This rearrangement joins TRBV11-3 to TRBJ2-1, with D possibly matching TRBD2 (6 bases). CDR3 length: 16 residues. V was pared by 4 bases and J by 0 bases, with 13 bases between. Germline CDR1 and CDR2: SGHNT and YENEEA. DNA for the CDR3: TGTGCCAGCAGCTCTGCCTTCGGGAGCTCCTACAATGAGCAGTTCTTC. Its translation: CASSSAFGSSYNEQFF.

This sequence joins TRBV6-5 and TRBJ1-6; 8 bases are shared with TRBD1. The junction had 8 bases not matched to a gene; V was cut back by 6 bases and J by 10 bases. CDR3 length equals 14 residues. Per the germline V gene, CDR1 is MNHEY and CDR2 is SVGAGI. CDR3 in DNA: TGTGCCAGCAGAGGGACAGGACGTTCGTCACCCCTCCACTTT. Its protein is CASRGTGRSSPLHF.

V gene TRBV5-1 combines with J gene TRBJ1-5; a weak D match, TRBD1 (5 bases). CDR3 size: 14 residues. Germline loops: CDR1 SGHRS, CDR2 YFSETQ. Trimming took off 0 bases at V and 5 bases at J, with 9 bases between the two ends. CDR3 sequence (DNA): TGCGCCAGCAGCTTGGGCAGGGAGGATCAGCCCCAGCATTTT. Protein sequence: CASSLGREDQPQHF.

The genes are TRBV27 and TRBJ2-1; 8 bases line up with TRBD2. Looked up from germline, CDR1 is MNHEY and CDR2 is SMNVEV (reference sequence). V was clipped by 6 bases and J by 5 bases; unmatched bases: 3. The CDR3 sequence is 13 residues long. The CDR3 sequence: CASRSGGHNEQFF. In DNA form, the CDR3 reads TGTGCCAGCAGAAGCGGGGGACACAATGAGCAGTTCTTC.

This clone was recorded only once. The chain couples TRBV7-8 to TRBJ2-2, with 12 positions matching TRBD1. Unmatched junction bases numbered 14, after V lost 5 bases and J lost 7 bases. In germline, CDR1 is SGHVS, CDR2 FQNEAQ. This CDR3 comprises 18 residues. This CDR3 is CASSPPPWDRGRFGELFF. The DNA of the CDR3 is TGTGCCAGCAGCCCTCCCCCCTGGGACAGGGGGCGCTTCGGGGAGCTGTTTTTT.

The chain couples TRBV5-1 to TRBJ2-3, with TRBD1 matching over 9 bases. Germline V gives CDR1 SGHRS, CDR2 YFSETQ. The V segment lost 3 bases and the J segment 2 bases; nucleotides outside the gene matches: 7. The CDR3 consists of 16 residues. Written as DNA, the CDR3 is TGCGCCAGCAGCTGGTCCGGGACAGGGACCACAGATACGCAGTATTTT. Protein: CASSWSGTGTTDTQYF.

The chain employs TRBV7-9 and TRBJ1-2; 8 nucleotides align to TRBD1. In germline, CDR1 is SEHNR, CDR2 FQNEAQ (reference sequence). This CDR3 comprises 14 residues. J gave up 3 bases and V 5 bases, and 5 bases lay outside the gene matches. The CDR3 is CASSRTGGDYGYTF. Here the CDR3 DNA reads TGTGCCAGCAGCCGAACAGGGGGGGACTATGGCTACACCTTC.

The V and J genes are TRBV7-8 and TRBJ2-3, with D perhaps matching TRBD2 (6 bases). Germline values: CDR1 SGHVS, CDR2 FQNEAQ. V lost 0 bases and J 6 bases, leaving 7 bases between the germline ends. The CDR3 spans 13 residues. Here the CDR3 reads CASSLALADTQYF. Written as DNA, the CDR3 is TGTGCCAGCAGCTTAGCGCTAGCGGATACGCAGTATTTT. Using reference TRBV7-8 and TRBJ2-3 for the parts outside the CDR3, the full variable domain is GAGVSQSPRYKVAKRGQDVALRCDPISGHVSLFWYQQALGQGPEFLTYFQNEAQLDKSGLPSDRFFAERPEGSVSTLKIQRTQQEDSAVYLCASSLALADTQYFGPGTRLTVL.

The genes are TRBV11-2 and TRBJ2-7; a possible D gene is TRBD1 (5 bases). From germline, CDR1 is SGHAT and CDR2 FQNNGV. CDR3 length: 14 amino acids. V was trimmed by 1 base and J by 3 bases, leaving 10 bases between them. The CDR3 sequence is CASSLGRGGYEQYV. The CDR3 nucleotides are TGTGCCAGCAGCTTAGGAAGGGGTGGCTACGAGCAGTACGTC.

This chain joins TRBV30 and TRBJ1-6; 7 nucleotides agree with TRBD1. The CDR3 has 15 residues. CDR1 and CDR2 from the germline V gene are GTSNPN and SVGIG (reference sequence). After removal of 0 bases from V and 4 bases from J, the junction contained 3 bases not matched to a gene. CDR3: CAWSVGGGYNSPLHF. CDR3 bases: TGTGCCTGGAGTGTAGGGGGCGGATATAATTCACCCCTCCACTTT.

The chain carries TRBV7-9 and TRBJ2-2; TRBD1 agrees at 9 bases. The V gene end was trimmed by 5 bases and the J gene end by 3 bases; junction bases not matched to a gene: 4. The CDR3 spans 15 residues. CDR1 is SEHNR and CDR2 is FQNEAQ in the germline V gene (reference sequence). Here the CDR3 DNA reads TGTGCCAGCAGCGCGCGACAGGGGGACACCGGGGAGCTGTTTTTT. This codes for CASSARQGDTGELFF.

The V and J genes are TRBV16 and TRBJ1-3, with a possible D match to TRBD1 (6 bases). CDR3 length: 18 residues. Trimming took 0 bases from V and 3 from J, leaving 18 bases between them. CDR1 KGHSY and CDR2 FQNENV come from the germline V gene. As DNA, the CDR3 is TGTGCCAGCAGCCAATCCAATATCCAGGGGATCGGTGGAAACACCATATATTTT. Protein product: CASSQSNIQGIGGNTIYF.

The chain has TRBV29-1 and TRBJ2-2; D gene unclear. The germline V gene has CDR1 SQVTM and CDR2 ANQGSEA. V lost 6 bases, J lost 6 bases, and 8 bases lay in between. The CDR3 contains 11 residues. CDR3 in DNA: TGCAGCGTCCTCCGGGCCGGGGAGCTGTTTTTT. Translation: CSVLRAGELFF.

The V gene is TRBV3-1 (or the pseudogene TRBV3-2), the J gene TRBJ1-2, with 7 bases that match TRBD1. Trimming cost V 5 bases and J 1 base; bases outside gene matches: 7. The CDR3 has 15 amino acids. Germline CDR1 LGHDT, CDR2 YNNKEL (reference sequence). This chain's CDR3 is CASSGDSLVNYGYTF. CDR3 DNA sequence: TGTGCCAGCAGCGGGGACAGCCTAGTTAACTATGGCTACACCTTC.

The chain carries TRBV27 and TRBJ2-3; possibly TRBD1 for D (5 bases). The germline V gene has CDR1 MNHEY and CDR2 SMNVEV (reference sequence). Trimming removed 1 base from V and 5 bases from J, with 13 bases in between. The CDR3 covers 15 residues. This CDR3 is CASSLLGQGLDTQYF. The CDR3 DNA is TGTGCCAGCAGTTTATTGGGGCAGGGCTTAGATACGCAGTATTTT.

The genes are TRBV4-1 and TRBJ1-6; unclear D gene. The ends were cut back, 4 bases at V and 4 bases at J, with 14 bases in the middle. This CDR3 region has 16 residues. The germline gives CDR1 MGHRA, CDR2 YSYEKL. CDR3 loop: CASSRGEGSYNSPLHF. The CDR3 nucleotides are TGCGCCAGCAGCCGTGGAGAGGGATCGTATAATTCACCCCTCCACTTT.

V gene TRBV5-1 combines with J gene TRBJ1-2, with D possibly TRBD1 on 5 matching bases. Trimming took off 4 bases at V and 10 bases at J, with 23 bases between the two ends. Germline values: CDR1 SGHRS, CDR2 YFSETQ. The CDR3 covers 15 residues. The CDR3 here is CASSPPDGTRSDYTF. CDR3 in DNA: TGCGCCAGCAGCCCACCCGACGGGACTCGGAGTGACTACACCTTC.

The V gene is TRBV9, the J gene TRBJ2-1, with D perhaps matching TRBD2 (6 bases). The germline V gene encodes CDR1 SGDLS and CDR2 YYNGEE. This CDR3 contains 17 residues. V was shortened by 6 bases and J by 0 bases, with 19 bases between the two germline ends. The CDR3 DNA reads TGTGCCAGCACCCCGGGCGCGGGGAAAAGCTCCTACAATGAGCAGTTCTTC. Amino acid sequence: CASTPGAGKSSYNEQFF. Complete variable domain (other parts from reference TRBV9 and TRBJ2-1): DSGVTQTPKHLITATGQRVTLRCSPRSGDLSVYWYQQSLDQGLQFLIQYYNGEERAKGNILERFSAQQFPDLHSELNLSSLELGDSALYFCASTPGAGKSSYNEQFFGPGTRLTVL.

The chain recombines TRBV29-1 with TRBJ1-2, with D tentatively TRBD1 (5 bases). The CDR3 has 13 amino acids. In germline, CDR1 is SQVTM, CDR2 ANQGSEA. V shed 7 bases and J shed 3 bases, with 15 bases lying between them. CDR3 in amino acids: CSATRRGDYGYTF. CDR3 sequence (DNA): TGCAGCGCCACCCGGCGGGGGGACTATGGCTACACCTTC.

The chain combines TRBV29-1 with TRBJ2-1; TRBD2 matches 9 bases. In germline, CDR1 is SQVTM, CDR2 ANQGSEA. Trimming took 6 bases from V and 4 from J; bases not matched to a gene: 10. The CDR3 runs to 15 residues. CDR3 residues: CSVDLGLATYNEQFF. In nucleotides, the CDR3 is TGCAGCGTGGATTTAGGACTAGCGACATACAATGAGCAGTTCTTC.

This chain links TRBV11-2 with TRBJ1-1, with 7 bases aligning to TRBD1. This CDR3 comprises 15 residues. With 5 bases clipped from V and 2 bases from J, the junction kept 8 bases outside the gene matches. Germline V gene sequence: CDR1 SGHAT, CDR2 FQNNGV. In DNA form, the CDR3 reads TGTGCCAGCAGCCCTAGACAGGGAATTAACACTGAAGCTTTCTTT. Protein sequence: CASSPRQGINTEAFF.